The T cell receptor (beta chain) under discussion was sequenced for a study of Ad26.COV2.S vaccination and SARS-CoV-2 variants. Study-level information: Donor had been placed in the Ad26.COV2.S arm of the COV1001 trial. Administration of Ad26.COV2.S was intramuscular, either once or twice 56 days apart.

The CDR3 is 16 residues long. Germline V gene sequence: CDR1 SGHNT, CDR2 YYREEE (reference sequence). V was pared by 0 bases and J by 7 bases, with 9 bases of the junction left unmatched. Produced via immunoSEQ multiplex PCR; TCRdb's table is partial and in-frame only. The repertoire consists of 300,000 to 400,000 clones, with 80% to 90% occurring once and the leading ten covering roughly 5%. Sample treatment: 19 received Ad26.COV2.S at low or high dose, single or two shots; roughly five received placebo; per-sample allocation not given. Samples were taken on day 63 after the first vaccine or placebo injection. Aged 18-55 years, donor was enrolled in Boston in the early 2020s.

The material was peripheral blood, obtained in a trial of Ad26.COV2.S vaccine versus placebo. J is TRBJ1-4 and V is TRBV5-4; TRBD1 agrees at 7 bases. This receptor was identified in a person aged 18 to 59 who received the Ad26.COV2.S COVID-19 vaccine or a placebo. The CDR3 region is CASSLDPGDSGEKLFF. The DNA of the CDR3 is TGTGCCAGCAGCTTGGACCCCGGGGACAGCGGTGAAAAACTGTTTTTT.